These 15 T cell receptor beta chains were all obtained from the same sample, sequenced in a study of blood T cell repertoires in COVID-19. Generated by immunoSEQ multiplex PCR, the TCRdb table keeps only in-frame clones and is missing some. The sample records around 160,000 clones, more than 70% being singletons. The sequencing sample was made of PBMCs or T cells enriched from blood (not recorded which). Receptors originate from a man aged 40-55 years who had recovered from COVID-19.

This clone was detected only a few times. This chain links TRBV5-3 with TRBJ2-5, with TRBD2 matching over 8 bases. TRBV5-3 is marked as an open reading frame, function uncertain. V lost 4 bases and J lost 5; bases outside the gene matches: 4. This CDR3 spans 13 amino acids. DNA for the CDR3: TGTGCCAGAAGCAAAACTAGCGGCGAGACCCAGTACTTC. Translation: CARSKTSGETQYF.

V usage is TRBV7-9 and J usage is TRBJ2-1, with D perhaps matching TRBD2 (5 bases). CDR3 size: 15 residues. The germline gives CDR1 SEHNR, CDR2 FQNEAQ (reference sequence). V was shortened by 4 bases and J by 7 bases, with 17 bases between the two germline ends. Here the CDR3 DNA reads TGTGCCAGCAGCTCATTGGTCAGCGGCGTGAATGAGCAGTTCTTC. As protein: CASSSLVSGVNEQFF.

The chain couples TRBV4-1 to TRBJ2-7; D is perhaps TRBD1 (6 bases). V was clipped by 4 bases and J by 6 bases, with 16 bases between them. The CDR3 totals 14 residues. Germline V gene data show CDR1 as MGHRA and CDR2 as YSYEKL. The DNA of the CDR3 is TGCGCCAGCAGCCTAAGCACAGGGCCCGGCGAGCAGTACTTC. This translates into CASSLSTGPGEQYF.

This clone has a single count. The V and J genes are TRBV18 and TRBJ2-3; 7 nucleotides match TRBD1. Germline CDR1 reads KGHSH; CDR2 reads LQKENI. V gave up 3 bases and J gave up 1 base; unmatched junction bases: 4. This CDR3 has 15 amino acids. For the CDR3, the DNA is TGTGCCAGCTCACCGTCAACAGGGGGCACAGATACGCAGTATTTT. Protein sequence: CASSPSTGGTDTQYF.

The chain combines TRBV7-7 with TRBJ2-7; D is perhaps TRBD2 (6 bases). Germline values: CDR1 SSHAT, CDR2 FNYEAQ (reference sequence). This CDR3 has 14 amino acids. V shed 4 bases and J shed 3 bases, with 13 bases lying between them. The CDR3 nucleotides are TGTGCCAGCAGCTCCTCGGGAGACAGCTACGAGCAGTACGTC. Protein: CASSSSGDSYEQYV.

The chain is built from TRBV5-1 and TRBJ2-3, with D tentatively TRBD2 (7 bases). This CDR3 spans 15 amino acids. Germline loops: CDR1 SGHRS, CDR2 YFSETQ. V was trimmed by 2 bases and J by 1 base, leaving 11 bases between them. This CDR3 reads CASSLGGGRTDTQYF. CDR3 nucleotide sequence: TGCGCCAGCAGCTTAGGGGGGGGCCGCACAGATACGCAGTATTTT.

V is TRBV7-3 and J is TRBJ2-1, with 10 bases matching TRBD2. J lost 8 bases, V lost 3 bases, and 10 bases had no gene match. This CDR3 is 16 amino acids long. The germline gives CDR1 SGHTA, CDR2 FQGTGA. CDR3 sequence (DNA): TGTGCCAGCAGCTTCCAAGCGGGGGGGCCTCGGGATGAGCAGTTCTTC. Amino acids: CASSFQAGGPRDEQFF.

Regarding this clone: This CDR3 fails to terminate in the conserved phenylalanine or tryptophan, so it likely reflects a read error. The DNA is left out, because the CDR3 cannot be placed on it with certainty; the CDR3 is given as TCRdb lists it. The chain has TRBV21-1 and TRBJ1-6. TRBV21-1 is tagged as a pseudogene. The CDR3 length equals 9 residues, ends included. CDR3 region: CASNIRTPL.

This clone was seen only a few times. V gene TRBV6-1 combines with J gene TRBJ1-5, with a possible D match to TRBD1 (6 bases). CDR1 and CDR2 (germline): MNHNS, SASEGT. This CDR3 spans 15 amino acids. Deletions cut 3 bases from V and 4 bases from J, with 13 bases between. CDR3 in DNA: TGTGCCAGCAGTGAGAGAAGACAGGCGAATCAGCCCCAGCATTTT. The encoded protein is CASSERRQANQPQHF.

This sequence joins TRBV7-2 and TRBJ2-1; 9 nucleotides line up with TRBD2. The CDR3 loop spans 15 amino acids. Losses at the gene ends were 5 bases for V and 10 bases for J; bases not matched to a gene: 12. Germline loops: CDR1 SGHTA, CDR2 FQGNSA. In DNA, the CDR3 is TGTGCCAGCAGCGGAAATAGGCGGGGGGGCCGGGAGCAGTTCTTC. It yields the protein CASSGNRRGGREQFF. The entire variable domain, with the rest obtained from reference TRBV7-2 and TRBJ2-1, is as follows: GAGVSQSPSNKVTEKGKDVELRCDPISGHTALYWYRQSLGQGLEFLIYFQGNSAPDKSGLPSDRFSAERTGGSVSTLTIQRTQQEDSAVYLCASSGNRRGGREQFFGPGTRLTVL.

The chain joins TRBV10-2 to TRBJ1-5; possible D gene TRBD1, 6 bases. The CDR3 has 15 residues. Trimming took off 4 bases at V and 8 bases at J, with 18 bases between the two ends. From germline, CDR1 is WSHSY and CDR2 SAAADI. Here the CDR3 reads CASSAPERPGEPQHF. The CDR3 coding sequence is TGCGCCAGCAGTGCCCCGGAGAGGCCAGGGGAGCCCCAGCATTTT.

V usage is TRBV30 and J usage is TRBJ1-2; D call uncertain. CDR1 GTSNPN and CDR2 SVGIG come from the germline V gene (reference sequence). The CDR3 spans 11 residues. V was clipped by 6 bases and J by 4 bases, with 9 bases between them. CDR3 nucleotides: TGTGCCTGCGCGGGTAGCTATGGCTACACCTTC. This gives the protein CACAGSYGYTF.

V is TRBV9 and J is TRBJ2-5; no definite D call. With 0 bases removed from V and 1 base from J, the gap between germline ends came to 10 bases. Germline values: CDR1 SGDLS, CDR2 YYNGEE. The CDR3 runs to 15 residues. For the CDR3, the DNA is TGTGCCAGCAGCGTAGCCCCGACGGGCCAAGAGACCCAGTACTTC. This translates into CASSVAPTGQETQYF.

CDR3 amino acids: CASSPDRAYEQYV. As DNA, the CDR3 is TGTGCCAGCTCACCTGACAGGGCCTACGAGCAGTACGTC. The V and J genes are TRBV18 and TRBJ2-7, with 7 bases fitting TRBD1. The CDR3 has 13 residues. Germline lookup yields CDR1 KGHSH and CDR2 LQKENI. Losses at the gene ends were 3 bases for V and 2 bases for J; bases not matched to a gene: 1.

This clone has only one observation. The rearrangement links TRBV19 to TRBJ2-3; tentatively, D is TRBD2 (6 bases). This CDR3 comprises 14 residues. CDR1 and CDR2 (germline): LNHDA, SQIVND (reference sequence). Trimming pared 7 bases from V and 5 bases from J, leaving 16 bases between. CDR3 loop: CASTPGGSQDTQYF. The CDR3 DNA reads TGTGCCAGTACCCCCGGGGGTAGCCAAGATACGCAGTATTTT.